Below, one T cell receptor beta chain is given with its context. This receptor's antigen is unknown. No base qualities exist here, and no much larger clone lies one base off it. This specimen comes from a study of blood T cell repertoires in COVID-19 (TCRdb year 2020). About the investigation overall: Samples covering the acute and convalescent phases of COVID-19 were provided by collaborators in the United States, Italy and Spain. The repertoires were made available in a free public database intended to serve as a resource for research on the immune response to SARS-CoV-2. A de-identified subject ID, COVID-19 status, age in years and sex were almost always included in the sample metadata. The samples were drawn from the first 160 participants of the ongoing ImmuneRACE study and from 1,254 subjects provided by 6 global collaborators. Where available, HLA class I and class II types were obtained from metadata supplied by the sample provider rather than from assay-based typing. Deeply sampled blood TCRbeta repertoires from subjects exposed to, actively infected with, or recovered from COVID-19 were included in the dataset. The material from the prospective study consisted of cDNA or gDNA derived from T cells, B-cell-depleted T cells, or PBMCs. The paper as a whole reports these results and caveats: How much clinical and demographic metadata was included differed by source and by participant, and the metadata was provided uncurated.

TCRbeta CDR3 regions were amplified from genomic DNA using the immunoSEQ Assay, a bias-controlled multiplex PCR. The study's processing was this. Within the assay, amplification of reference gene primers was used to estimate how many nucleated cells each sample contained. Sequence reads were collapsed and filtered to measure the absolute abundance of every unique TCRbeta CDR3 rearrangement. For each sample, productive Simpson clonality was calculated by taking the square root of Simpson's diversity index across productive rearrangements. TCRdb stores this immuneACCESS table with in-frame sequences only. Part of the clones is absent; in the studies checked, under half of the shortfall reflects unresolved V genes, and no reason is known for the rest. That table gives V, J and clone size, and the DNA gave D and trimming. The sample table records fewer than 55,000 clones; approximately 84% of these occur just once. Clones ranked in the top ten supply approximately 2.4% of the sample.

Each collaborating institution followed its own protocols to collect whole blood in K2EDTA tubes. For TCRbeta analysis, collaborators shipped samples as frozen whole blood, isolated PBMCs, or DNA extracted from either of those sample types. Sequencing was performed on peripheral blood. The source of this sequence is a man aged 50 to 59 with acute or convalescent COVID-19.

The nucleotide sequence reads as follows: TGTGCCAGCAGTTTTCAGGGAACGGACGAGCAGTACTTC. This yields the protein CASSFQGTDEQYF. The sequence links TRBV12-3 or TRBV12-4 to TRBJ2-7; D gene: possibly TRBD1, on 5 matching bases. The CDR3 starts with the cysteine, ends with the phenylalanine, and has 13 residues. The only DNA kept is the CDR3, 39 bases in frame from the first base. V is reduced by 3 bases and J by 5 bases, leaving a spacing of 11 bases between them.